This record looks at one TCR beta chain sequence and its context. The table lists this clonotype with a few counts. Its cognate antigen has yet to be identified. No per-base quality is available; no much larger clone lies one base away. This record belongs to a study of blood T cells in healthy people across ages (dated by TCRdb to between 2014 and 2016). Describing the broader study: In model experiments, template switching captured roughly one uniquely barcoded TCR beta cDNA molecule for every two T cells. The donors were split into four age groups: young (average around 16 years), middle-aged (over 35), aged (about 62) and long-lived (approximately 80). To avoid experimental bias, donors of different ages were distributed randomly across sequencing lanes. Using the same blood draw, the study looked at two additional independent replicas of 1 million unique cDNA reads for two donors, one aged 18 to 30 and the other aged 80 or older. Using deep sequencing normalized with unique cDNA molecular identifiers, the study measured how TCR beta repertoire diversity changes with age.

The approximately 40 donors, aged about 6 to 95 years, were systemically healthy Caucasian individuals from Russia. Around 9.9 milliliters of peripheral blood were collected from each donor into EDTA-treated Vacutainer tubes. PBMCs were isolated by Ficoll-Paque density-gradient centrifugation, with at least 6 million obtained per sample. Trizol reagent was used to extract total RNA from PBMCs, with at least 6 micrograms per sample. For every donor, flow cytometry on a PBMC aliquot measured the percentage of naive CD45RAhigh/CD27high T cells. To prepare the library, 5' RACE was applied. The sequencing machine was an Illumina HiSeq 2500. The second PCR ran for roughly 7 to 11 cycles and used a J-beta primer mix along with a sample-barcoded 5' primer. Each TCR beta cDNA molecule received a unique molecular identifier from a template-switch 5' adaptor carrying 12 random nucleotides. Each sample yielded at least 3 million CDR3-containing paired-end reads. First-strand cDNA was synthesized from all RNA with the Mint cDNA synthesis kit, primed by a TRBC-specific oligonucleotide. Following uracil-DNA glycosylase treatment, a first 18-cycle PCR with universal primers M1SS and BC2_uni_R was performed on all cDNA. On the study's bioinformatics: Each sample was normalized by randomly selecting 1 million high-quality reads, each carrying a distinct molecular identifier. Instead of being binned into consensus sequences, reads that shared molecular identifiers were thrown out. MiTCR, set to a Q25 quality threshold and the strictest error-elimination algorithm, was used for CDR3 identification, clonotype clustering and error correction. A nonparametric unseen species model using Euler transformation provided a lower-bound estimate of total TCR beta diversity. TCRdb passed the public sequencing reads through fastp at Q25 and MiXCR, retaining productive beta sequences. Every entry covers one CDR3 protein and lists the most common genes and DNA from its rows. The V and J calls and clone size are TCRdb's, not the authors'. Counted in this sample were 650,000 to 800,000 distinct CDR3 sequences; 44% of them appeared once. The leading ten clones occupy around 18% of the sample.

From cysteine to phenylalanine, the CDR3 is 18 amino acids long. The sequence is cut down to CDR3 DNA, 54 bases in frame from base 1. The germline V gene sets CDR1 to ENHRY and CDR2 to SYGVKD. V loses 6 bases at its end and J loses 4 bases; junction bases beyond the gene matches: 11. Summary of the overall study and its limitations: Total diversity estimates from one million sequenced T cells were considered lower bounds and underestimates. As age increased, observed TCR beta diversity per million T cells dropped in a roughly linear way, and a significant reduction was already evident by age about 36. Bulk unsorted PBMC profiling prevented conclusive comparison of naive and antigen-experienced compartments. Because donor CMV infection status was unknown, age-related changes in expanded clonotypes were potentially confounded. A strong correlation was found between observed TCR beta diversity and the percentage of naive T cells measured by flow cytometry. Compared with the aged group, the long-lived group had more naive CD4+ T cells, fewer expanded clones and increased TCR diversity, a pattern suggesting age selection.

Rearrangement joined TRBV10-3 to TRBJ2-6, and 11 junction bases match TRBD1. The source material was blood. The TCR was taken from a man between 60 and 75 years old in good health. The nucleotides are TGTGCCATCAGGGGAACCGGGACAGGGGGTTTAGGGGCCAACGTCCTGACTTTC. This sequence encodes CAIRGTGTGGLGANVLTF.